This T cell receptor (beta chain) derives from a study of response to subunit inactivated influenza vaccine. This CDR3 is built from 14 residues. V dropped 6 bases and J dropped 4; count of bases not matched to a gene: 5. This clonotype was seen a handful of times. Its specificity is unknown. From the RT-PCR reads, TCRdb called clonotypes with MiXCR, one entry per CDR3 protein. This table has hundreds of thousands of distinct CDR3 sequences, around 25% appearing once. Findings and limits, study-wide: New T cells are recruited in small numbers by each seasonal influenza vaccination, according to the authors' suggestion.

This TCR came from a man between 45 and 60 years old who received an inactivated influenza vaccine. The chain joins TRBV12-3 or TRBV12-4 to TRBJ2-2, with 7 bases matching TRBD1. The specimen comprised CD4+ T cells sorted from PBMCs, sampled less than 6 days after vaccination. The CDR3 DNA is TGTGCCAGCAGAGAGGGGGCGAGCACCGGGGAGCTGTTTTTT. Its translation: CASREGASTGELFF.